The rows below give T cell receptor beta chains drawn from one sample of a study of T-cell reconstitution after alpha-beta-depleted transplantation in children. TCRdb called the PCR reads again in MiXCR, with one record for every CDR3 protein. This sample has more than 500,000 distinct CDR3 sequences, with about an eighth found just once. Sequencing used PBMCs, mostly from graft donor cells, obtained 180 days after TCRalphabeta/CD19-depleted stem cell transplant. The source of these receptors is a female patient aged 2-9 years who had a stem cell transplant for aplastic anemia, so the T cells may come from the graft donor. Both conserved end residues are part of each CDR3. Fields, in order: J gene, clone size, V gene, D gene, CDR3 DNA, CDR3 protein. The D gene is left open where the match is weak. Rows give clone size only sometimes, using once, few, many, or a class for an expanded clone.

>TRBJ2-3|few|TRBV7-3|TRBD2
TGTGCCAGCAGCTTAACGATAGCGGGAGCAGATACGCAGTATTTT
CASSLTIAGADTQYF
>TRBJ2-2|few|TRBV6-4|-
TGTGCCAGCAGCCAGGGGGGGCCAGGCACCGGGGAGCTGTTTTTT
CASSQGGPGTGELFF
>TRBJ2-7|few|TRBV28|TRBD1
TGTGCCAGCAGTCCCCCCCTTCGGACAGGGGGCTACGAGCAGTACTTC
CASSPPLRTGGYEQYF
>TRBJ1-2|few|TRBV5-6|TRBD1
TGTGCCAGCAGCTTTTTGGCAGGGGGCAGAGGCTATGGCTACACCTTC
CASSFLAGGRGYGYTF
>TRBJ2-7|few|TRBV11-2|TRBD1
TGTGCCAGCAGCCCCCGAGGGGGCGTCGGACACGAGCAGTACTTC
CASSPRGGVGHEQYF
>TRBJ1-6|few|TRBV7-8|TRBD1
TGTGCCAGCAGCCCGAGGACAGGGCCTTCACCCCTCCACTTT
CASSPRTGPSPLHF
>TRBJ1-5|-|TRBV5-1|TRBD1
TGCGCCAGCAGCTCTCCCGGGACAGGGCGCGGTACGCAGCATTTT
CASSSPGTGRGTQHF
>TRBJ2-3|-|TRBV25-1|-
TGTGCCAGCAGTGATGCGTCTATTAGGGTGCAGTATTTT
CASSDASIRVQYF
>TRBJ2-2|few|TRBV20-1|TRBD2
TGCAGTGCTAGGAAGGGACTAGCGGGAGGCAACACCGGGGAGCTGTTTTTT
CSARKGLAGGNTGELFF
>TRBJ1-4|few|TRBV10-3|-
TGTGCCATCAGCGGTAACAGCCAGAGTGGAAAACTGTTTTTT
CAISGNSQSGKLFF
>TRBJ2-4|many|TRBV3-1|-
TGTGCCAGCAGCCAAGTTCCGGAGGGCGGTTTTAACATTCAGTACTTC
CASSQVPEGGFNIQYF
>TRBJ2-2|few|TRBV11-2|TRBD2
TGTGCCAGCAGATCCCCGGGACTAGCGGGAGGGCCCATCGGGGAGCTGTTTTTT
CASRSPGLAGGPIGELFF
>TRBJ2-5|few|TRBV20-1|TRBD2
TGCAGTGGGAGGCTAGCGGGAGGCCAAGAGACCCAGTACTTC
CSGRLAGGQETQYF
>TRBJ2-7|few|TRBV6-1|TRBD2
TGTGCCAGCAGCCCACCGGGGGGGTTAACATCCTACGAGCAGTACTTC
CASSPPGGLTSYEQYF
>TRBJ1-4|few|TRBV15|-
TGTGCCACCAGCCGACTGACAGCGGGTTCCAATGAAAAACTGTTTTTT
CATSRLTAGSNEKLFF
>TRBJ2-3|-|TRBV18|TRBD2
TGTGCCAGCTCTCCAAGCGGGAGTCCCTCAGATACGCAGTATTTT
CASSPSGSPSDTQYF
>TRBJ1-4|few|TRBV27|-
TGTGCCAGCAGTCCACACCGAAAAAGGGGCCAAAAACTGTTTTTT
CASSPHRKRGQKLFF
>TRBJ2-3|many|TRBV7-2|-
TGTGCCAGCAGCTTAGCAGTTCGGACAGATACGCAGTATTTT
CASSLAVRTDTQYF
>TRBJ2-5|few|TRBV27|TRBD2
TGTGCCAGCAGTCCAGGACTAGCGGGATGGGAGACCCAGTACTTC
CASSPGLAGWETQYF
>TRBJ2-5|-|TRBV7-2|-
TGTGCCAGCAGCTCACGCCCGGCTCGGTTCCAAGAGACCCAGTACTTC
CASSSRPARFQETQYF
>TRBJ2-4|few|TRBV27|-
TGTGCCAGCAGTTTGTTCGGTAAAAACATTCAGTACTTC
CASSLFGKNIQYF
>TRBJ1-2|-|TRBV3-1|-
TGTGCCAGCAGCCAAGTACAGACCTATGGCTACACCTTC
CASSQVQTYGYTF
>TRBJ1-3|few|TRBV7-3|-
TGTGCCAGCAGCCCAGGGCCAGAGAGCTCTGGAAACACCATATATTTT
CASSPGPESSGNTIYF
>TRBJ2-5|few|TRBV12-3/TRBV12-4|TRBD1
TGTGCCAGCAGTTTAGCTGGTAGGGGACAGGGTACCGAGACCCAGTACTTC
CASSLAGRGQGTETQYF
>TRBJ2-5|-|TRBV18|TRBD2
TGTGCCAGCTCCTCCTTGACTAGCAGTTCAGAGACCCAGTACTTC
CASSSLTSSSETQYF
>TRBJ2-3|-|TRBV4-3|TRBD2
TGCGCCAGCAGCCAAGACGGCCTAGCGGGGGGGACAGATACGCAGTATTTT
CASSQDGLAGGTDTQYF
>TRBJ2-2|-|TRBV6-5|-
TGTGCCAGCAGTTACTCGAGAGTATTCACCGGGGAGCTGTTTTTT
CASSYSRVFTGELFF
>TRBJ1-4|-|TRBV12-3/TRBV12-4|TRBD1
TGTGCCAGCAGTTTTATACCCACAGGGGGCAAACTGTTTTTT
CASSFIPTGGKLFF
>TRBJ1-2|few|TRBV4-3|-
TGCGCCAGCAGCCAAGATCGGCATTCGGGCTATGGCTACACCTTC
CASSQDRHSGYGYTF
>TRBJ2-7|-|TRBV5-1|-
TGCGCCAGCAGCGCCGGACGGGACGCGGGTTCCTACGAGCAGTACTTC
CASSAGRDAGSYEQYF
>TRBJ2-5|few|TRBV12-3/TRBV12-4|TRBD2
TGTGCCAGCAACCAGCGGGACGGAACCGTGGAGACCCAGTACTTC
CASNQRDGTVETQYF
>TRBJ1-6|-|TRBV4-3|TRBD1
TGCGCCAGCAGCCAAGCTCCGACAGGGGCTTCACCCCTCCACTTT
CASSQAPTGASPLHF
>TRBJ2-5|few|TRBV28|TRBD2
TGTGCCAGCAGTTCAACCCGGGCGGGAGCAGAGACCCAGTACTTC
CASSSTRAGAETQYF
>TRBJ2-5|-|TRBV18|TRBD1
TGTGCCAGCTCAACGCCTGGAAAGGGGACAGGGAGGACCCAGTACTTC
CASSTPGKGTGRTQYF
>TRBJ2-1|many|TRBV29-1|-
TGCAGCGTTGAACTTCTAGAGGGTTCCTACAATGAGCAGTTCTTC
CSVELLEGSYNEQFF
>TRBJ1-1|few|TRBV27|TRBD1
TGTGCCAGCAGTTGGCGACAGGGGTATATAGACGCTGAAGCTTTCTTT
CASSWRQGYIDAEAFF
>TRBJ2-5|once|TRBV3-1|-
TGTGCCAGCAGCCAAGGCTATGGGGGGGAGACCCAGTACTTC
CASSQGYGGETQYF
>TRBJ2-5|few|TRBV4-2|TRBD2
TGTGCCAGCAGCAGCACCGGGACTAGCGGGAGTAGGCCAGAAGAGACCCAGTACTTC
CASSSTGTSGSRPEETQYF
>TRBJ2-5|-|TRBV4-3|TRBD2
TGCGCCAGCAGCCAGGATCTAGCGGAGGGCCAAGAGACCCAGTACTTC
CASSQDLAEGQETQYF
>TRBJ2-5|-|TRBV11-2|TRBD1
TGTGCCAGCAGCACACACGGGACAGGGACGGGGGAGACCCAGTACTTC
CASSTHGTGTGETQYF
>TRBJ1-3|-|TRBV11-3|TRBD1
TGTGCCAGCAGAAACCGGGACAGTGGAAACACCATATATTTT
CASRNRDSGNTIYF
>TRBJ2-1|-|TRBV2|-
TGTGCCAGCAGTTCTGTGGAGCCCCGGTTCCATGAGCAGTTCTTC
CASSSVEPRFHEQFF
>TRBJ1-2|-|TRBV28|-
TGTGCCAGCAGTTTACTCGGACAGCCCTTAGACGGCTACACCTTC
CASSLLGQPLDGYTF
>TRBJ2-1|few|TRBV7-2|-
TGTGCCAGCAGCGAAAATGGACGGAAGAACAATGAGCAGTTCTTC
CASSENGRKNNEQFF
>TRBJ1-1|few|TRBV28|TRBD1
TGTGCCAGCAGTCGCAGGGGGTGGTGGGTGAACACTGAAGCTTTCTTT
CASSRRGWWVNTEAFF
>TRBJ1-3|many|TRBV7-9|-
TGTGCCAGCAGCTTAGATGGAGGGTCCGGAAACACCATATATTTT
CASSLDGGSGNTIYF
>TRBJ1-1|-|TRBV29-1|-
TGCAGCGTCCACGGGGGCTTCGGGGGTAACACTGAAGCTTTCTTT
CSVHGGFGGNTEAFF
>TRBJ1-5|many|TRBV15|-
TGTGCCACCAGCAGAGATAGCAGGGGCAGACAGCCCCAGCATTTT
CATSRDSRGRQPQHF
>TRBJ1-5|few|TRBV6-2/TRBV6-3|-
TGTGCCAGCGGGAGGTATAGCAATCAGCCCCAGCATTTT
CASGRYSNQPQHF
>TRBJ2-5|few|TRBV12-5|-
TGTGCTAGTGGTTTGCGCAGCCAAGAGACCCAGTACTTC
CASGLRSQETQYF